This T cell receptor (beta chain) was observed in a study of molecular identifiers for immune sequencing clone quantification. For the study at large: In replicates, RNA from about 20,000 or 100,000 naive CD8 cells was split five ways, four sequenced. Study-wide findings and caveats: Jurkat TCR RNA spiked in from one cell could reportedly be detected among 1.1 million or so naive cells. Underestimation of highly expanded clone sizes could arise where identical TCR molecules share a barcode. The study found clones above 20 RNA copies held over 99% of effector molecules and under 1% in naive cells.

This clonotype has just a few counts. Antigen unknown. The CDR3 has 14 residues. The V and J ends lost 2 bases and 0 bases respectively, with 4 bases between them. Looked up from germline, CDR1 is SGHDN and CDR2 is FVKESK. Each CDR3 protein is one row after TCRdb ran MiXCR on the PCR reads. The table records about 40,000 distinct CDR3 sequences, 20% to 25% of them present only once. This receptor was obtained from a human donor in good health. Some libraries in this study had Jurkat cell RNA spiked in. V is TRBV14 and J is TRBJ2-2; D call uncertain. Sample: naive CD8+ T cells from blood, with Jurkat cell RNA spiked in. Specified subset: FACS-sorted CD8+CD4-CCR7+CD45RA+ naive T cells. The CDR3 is CASSQPSNTGELFF. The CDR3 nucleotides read TGTGCCAGCAGCCAACCGTCGAACACCGGGGAGCTGTTTTTT.